What follows describes a single T cell receptor (beta chain). No cognate antigen has been identified for it. No per-base quality is available; no much larger clone lies one base away. Libraries were made using the immunoSEQ multiplex PCR assay. For the multiplex PCR, a mixture combining 60 forward primers for TCR Vbeta segments and 13 reverse primers for TCR Jbeta segments was used. A multiplex PCR assay on genomic DNA amplified the CDR3 region of rearranged TCR beta genes. On the Illumina HiSeq System, the amplified TCR beta libraries were sequenced as 87-base-pair reads. The study's own analysis went as follows. A later analysis tallied around 80 million unique TCR beta chains across the roughly 610 repertoires, and approximately 12 million of those chains were shared by two or more donors. A nearest-neighbor algorithm error-corrected the raw reads and collapsed the reads into unique sequences, merging closely related sequences to remove PCR and sequencing errors. Alignment of CDR3 sequences to IMGT reference sequences was used to assign V, D and J gene segments. Each retained sequence needed at least a six-nucleotide match to both a V gene segment and a J gene segment. Rearrangements were classified as productive when the CDR3 lacked stop codons and remained in frame with V and J, and all other rearrangements were classified as non-productive. Following IMGT convention, CDR3 was defined as the stretch from the second conserved V-encoded cysteine to the conserved J-encoded phenylalanine. The earlier analysis of a few hundred of the donors excluded sequences that lacked an unambiguous match to a single V gene segment. In an earlier analysis of 587 of the donors, V segments were called functional above 56.7% productive rearrangements and were called segregating when the between-donor standard deviation exceeded 5%. A statistical classification framework was built to diagnose cytomegalovirus status from the catalog of TCR beta chain sequences. In a later analysis, V and J genes were assigned by comparing TCR nucleotide sequences against IMGT/GENE-DB human TR gene sequences. A later analysis assigned CDR3 sequences and most-parsimonious VDJ recombination scenarios with the TCRdist pipeline. In a later analysis, every TCR beta chain was defined by the combination of its CDR3 amino acid sequence and its V-gene family, and reads without a unique V-gene family were dropped. As a way to deal with suspected cross-contamination and a sequencing artifact, a later analysis dropped 592 nucleotide sequences that were highly shared and had low generation probability. For each public chain, a later analysis derived a clonal expansion index from normalized ranks of inferred template counts within each repertoire. In a later analysis, generation probabilities were computed with a VDJ recombination model fitted to out-of-frame rearrangements, and the resulting probabilities were checked against IGoR. In a later analysis, TCR-TCR, TCR-HLA and TCR-CMV co-occurrence was scored with hypergeometric tests, and a repertoire-size bias correction was applied to TCR pairs. In a later analysis, false discovery rates were estimated by permuting HLA or CMV assignments 20 times. In a later analysis, co-occurring TCRs were grouped using DBSCAN, and TCRdist sequence similarity was added for clustering within HLA-allele-positive subsets. For co-occurrence clustering, repertoires with fewer than 30,000 or more than 120,000 public chains were excluded, along with four to six repertoires with anomalous nucleotide sharing. Here the immuneACCESS table is served through TCRdb, limited to in-frame sequences with V and J called. Missing clones are a known gap in these copies; in checked studies unresolved V genes cover under half, and the rest lacks a known reason. V, J and clone size are those of that table, while D and trimming were read from the DNA. Here the sample has tens of thousands of clones; 75% to 85% occur a single time. The ten largest clones capture roughly 47% of the sample.

From the cysteine through the phenylalanine, the CDR3 covers 17 amino acids. The kept DNA is CDR3 alone, 51 bases in frame from the first base. The CDR1 and CDR2 encoded by the germline V gene are SGHTS and YDEGEE. Between the V and J ends, shortened by 4 bases and 3 bases respectively, the junction contains 20 bases. The cohort consisted of hundreds of healthy bone marrow donors. At the time of sampling, all cohort members were nominally healthy, though unrecorded immune exposures were likely present. The donor was CMV seropositive and belonged to the group of about 290 seropositive cohort members. A peripheral blood sample was collected from each donor, and TCR beta sequencing was performed on peripheral blood mononuclear cells. The Qiagen DNeasy Blood Extraction Kit was used to extract genomic DNA from the blood cell samples. The data belong to a study of cytomegalovirus exposure and HLA in healthy donors (dated by TCRdb to about 2017). About the study as a whole: In an earlier analysis of 450 to 750 of the donors, under 300 Gb of sequence data and 90 million to 130 million unique TCR beta sequences from some 170 million T cells were reported. An early release that covered about 640 HLA-typed donors contained approximately 300 gigabases of sequencing data and tens of millions of unique TCR sequences. Of the roughly 400 genotyped donors, approximately 80% were placed in the genetic ancestry cluster associated with self-reported Caucasian donors. The study aimed to test whether cataloging public T cell receptors could reveal signatures of past pathogen exposure. Using immunosequencing, the study profiled T cell repertoires from 500 to 800 subjects and related those repertoires to cytomegalovirus serostatus. Besides the first cohort of roughly 660 subjects, a separate validation cohort made up of roughly 120 different subjects was used. The study combined high-throughput TCR immunosequencing, statistical association of individual TCRs with disease status, and machine learning to predict cytomegalovirus infection status. A later analysis re-examined previously published TCR beta repertoires from just over 650 donors and added high-resolution HLA genotyping to investigate patterns of TCR occurrence. Rather than drawing on any new phenotypic data, the later analysis identified candidate immune exposures from TCR beta sequences and the way those sequences occurred across donors. To decide whether each TCR beta V gene segment behaved as functional or pseudogenic, an earlier analysis of fewer than 750 of the donors relied on high-throughput TCR beta sequencing. Donor age, sex, ethnicity and CMV serostatus were compiled together with the repertoire data. A later genetic analysis used genome-wide SNP genotypes for about three fifths of the 666 donors, treating that subset as a discovery cohort. All discovery cohort repertoires had been generated on a single sequencing platform. Class I and class II HLA loci were covered by the typing at four-digit resolution. Typing coverage varied by locus: roughly 620-640 donors for A, B, C, DRB1 and DQB1; more than 500 for DQA1; more than 600 for DPA1; 450 to 480 for DPB1. Because of strong linkage in the cohort, roughly five DR-DQ haplotypes were treated as single units for association and clustering. Among almost 400 genotyped donors of the cohort, an average of 235,054 unique TCR beta nucleotide sequences were sequenced per donor, around 20% of them non-productive.

General conclusions and limits of the study: A further reported finding was that TCR beta sequences accurately predicted the HLA-A and HLA-B alleles for most subjects in the first cohort. Linkage disequilibrium might explain the correlated functional status among segregating V segments, but an unknown experimental factor could not be excluded. The sequencing pipeline was judged likely to have produced a cluster of highly shared sequence variants as a technical artifact. An association between a missense DCLRE1C variant and V-gene and J-gene trimming of TCR beta chains was found in a later genetic analysis and replicated in an independent cohort. Sequencing depth was assumed to be roughly uniform across donors in the presence/absence analyses, though that assumption may not hold. HLA typing was unavailable for some donors at each locus, so association tests used only the typed subset. A later analysis associated some 17,000 TCR beta sequences with specific HLA alleles at a false discovery rate of 0.05. Because the 87-base-pair reads could not distinguish some IMGT-functional V segments, including TRBV6-2 and TRBV6-3, those segments were excluded. According to the authors, the approach could potentially be generalized to other disease states and immunological phenotypes. In an earlier analysis of some 550 of the donors, most TCR beta V segments were observed in productive rearrangements about 87% or about 30% of the time, broadly matching IMGT annotations. A later analysis found that most CMV-associated TCR beta chains appeared HLA-restricted, with HLA associations seemingly driven largely by CMV exposure. A total of 150 to 200 TCR beta chains were listed by the study as associated with cytomegalovirus. Immune exposure information for the cohort was limited to CMV serostatus. A later analysis found that TCR association rates varied across HLA loci, with DRB1 alleles showing the most associated TCRs and HLA-C alleles the fewest. Most TCR sequences were seen in very few donors, while some public TCRs were found in many individuals. A later analysis reported that several top co-occurrence clusters appeared linked to parvovirus B19, influenza, CMV and Epstein-Barr virus. Compared with equally common non-associated chains, HLA-associated TCR beta chains in a later analysis were more clonally expanded and had lower generation probabilities. Because counts were too low, more than 15 rarely observed V segments, including chromosome 9 orphons, were left out of the earlier analysis of several hundred of the donors. In a later genetic analysis, fewer N-insertions in productive TCRs were reported among donors in an Asian-associated ancestry cluster than the approximately 710-donor mean. The classifier was reported to diagnose cytomegalovirus status with high specificity and sensitivity in both the original cohort and the validation cohort. Assigning TCR associations to individual alleles was difficult when HLA alleles, especially DR and DQ, strongly co-occurred. In vitro tests confirmed that a few of the cytomegalovirus-associated TCR beta chains recognize cytomegalovirus antigens. Only TCR beta chains were sequenced in this cohort, and the absence of alpha or paired-chain data limited detectable features.

The source material was PBMCs. The chain uses TRBV5-8 and TRBJ1-5, with TRBD1 as a weak D call on 5 bases. The receptor was derived from a man aged 50 to 59 in good health and CMV-seropositive. The nucleotide sequence is given as TGTGCCAGCAGCCATTCTCGGGGACTCCATTTCAATCAGCCCCAGCATTTT. Its translation reads: CASSHSRGLHFNQPQHF.